The 21 T cell receptor beta chains given below trace back to one sample, sequenced in a study of cytomegalovirus exposure and HLA in healthy donors. With 60 Vbeta and 13 Jbeta primers, the PCR was carried out. The table came from immunoSEQ multiplex PCR; TCRdb's copy has only in-frame clones and leaves some out. The table includes 100,000 to 120,000 clones, around four fifths detected once. Sequenced input: PBMCs. These receptors came from a man aged 25 to 45 in good health and CMV-seropositive.

This sequence joins TRBV21-1 and TRBJ1-3. TRBV21-1 represents a pseudogene. The CDR3 extends over 15 amino acids. This chain's CDR3 is CASRVEGGGGNTIYF. CDR3 bases: TGTGCCAGCAGGGTGGAGGGGGGGGGAGGAAACACCATATATTTT.

This clone appeared many times. This chain joins TRBV4-3 and TRBJ2-1; D call uncertain. V lost 1 base and J lost 4, with 11 bases in between. The CDR3 totals 15 residues. The germline CDR1 and CDR2 sequences are LGHNA and YSLEER. In DNA, the CDR3 is TGCGCCAGCAGCCAAGGGCAGACGACTTACAATGAGCAGTTCTTC. Its translation: CASSQGQTTYNEQFF.

The table lists this clone with a count of one. The rearrangement links TRBV10-3 to TRBJ2-5; D is unclear. Gene TRBJ2-7 matches the end of the DNA better, so the J call may be wrong. Germline loops: CDR1 ENHRY, CDR2 SYGVKD. The CDR3 is 16 residues long. For the CDR3, the DNA is TGTGCCATCAGTGAGTCGGTTGGGCTATTCTCCTACGAGCAGTACTTC. Its translation is CAISESVGLFSYEQYF.

V usage is TRBV4-1 and J usage is TRBJ2-3, with D perhaps TRBD2 (6 bases). Germline V gene lookup returns CDR1 MGHRA and CDR2 YSYEKL. The CDR3 is 16 amino acids. V dropped 0 bases and J dropped 3 bases, with 13 bases sitting between them. The CDR3 is CASSQDTAGRTDTQYF. Here the CDR3 DNA reads TGCGCCAGCAGCCAAGATACGGCAGGGAGGACAGATACGCAGTATTTT.

This rearrangement joins TRBV7-3 to TRBJ2-5; 10 bases align to TRBD1. The length of the CDR3 is 16 residues. Trimming cost V 5 bases and J 2 bases; bases outside gene matches: 8. CDR1 and CDR2 from the germline V gene are SGHTA and FQGTGA. The CDR3 bases are TGTGCCAGCAGCGCCGGGGACAGGGGTCAGCAAGAGACCCAGTACTTC. This encodes CASSAGDRGQQETQYF.

This clone was seen just once. The V call is TRBV19, the J call TRBJ2-7; 9 positions agree with TRBD1. Germline V gives CDR1 LNHDA, CDR2 SQIVND (reference sequence). The V and J ends lost 3 bases and 0 bases, in that order; junction bases with no gene match: 3. This CDR3 spans 15 amino acids. The CDR3 region has the DNA TGTGCCAGTAGTATGGGGACAGGGATCTCCTACGAGCAGTACTTC. Encoded protein: CASSMGTGISYEQYF. Drawing the rest from reference TRBV19 and TRBJ2-7, the complete variable domain is DGGITQSPKYLFRKEGQNVTLSCEQNLNHDAMYWYRQDPGQGLRLIYYSQIVNDFQKGDIAEGYSVSREKKESFPLTVTSAQKNPTAFYLCASSMGTGISYEQYFGPGTRLTVT.

This chain connects TRBV5-4 to TRBJ2-7; TRBD1 might be the D (7 bases). This CDR3 region has 15 residues. Germline V lookup: CDR1 SGHNT, CDR2 YYREEE (reference sequence). The V gene lost 1 base and the J gene lost 1 base, with 12 bases spanning the gap. CDR3 residues: CASSLRGTESYEQYF. CDR3 nucleotide sequence: TGTGCCAGCAGCTTGCGGGGGACAGAGTCCTACGAGCAGTACTTC.

This clone occurred a few times. The chain combines TRBV7-9 with TRBJ1-1, with 7 bases identical to TRBD1. The junction had 8 bases not matched to a gene; V was cut back by 3 bases and J by 7 bases. Germline CDR1 is SEHNR and CDR2 is FQNEAQ (reference sequence). The CDR3 is 14 amino acids. In DNA form, the CDR3 reads TGTGCCAGCAGCTTGACGACAGGGATCATTGAAGCTTTCTTT. Encoded protein: CASSLTTGIIEAFF.

V gene TRBV6-5 combines with J gene TRBJ2-1; tentatively, D is TRBD2 (5 bases). The CDR3 has 13 amino acids. Trimming pared 0 bases from V and 7 bases from J, leaving 7 bases between. The germline V gene encodes CDR1 MNHEY and CDR2 SVGAGI. Here the CDR3 DNA reads TGTGCCAGCAGTTACTCGGAGGAAAATGAGCAGTTCTTC. Translating gives CASSYSEENEQFF.

This sequence joins TRBV10-3 and TRBJ2-3; 7 bases line up with TRBD2. Trimming took 0 bases from V and 8 from J; bases not matched to a gene: 8. Germline loops: CDR1 ENHRY, CDR2 SYGVKD. The CDR3 length is 15 residues. The CDR3 DNA reads as TGTGCCATCAGTGAGTCCCCCGCGGGGGAGCTTACGCAGTATTTT. Protein product: CAISESPAGELTQYF.

V gene TRBV13 combines with J gene TRBJ2-2, with a weak D call TRBD2 (6 bases). CDR1 is PRHDT, CDR2 FYEKMQ, per germline (reference sequence). Trimming left V 0 bases short and J 10 bases short, with 12 bases between. The CDR3 loop spans 14 amino acids. The CDR3 nucleotides read TGTGCCAGCAGCTTAGGGAGACTAGACGTGGAGCTGTTTTTT. It encodes CASSLGRLDVELFF.

V is TRBV5-5 and J is TRBJ1-1; TRBD1 is a possible D gene (5 bases). The CDR3 totals 13 residues. Trimming took off 5 bases at V and 6 bases at J, with 14 bases between the two ends. Looked up from germline, CDR1 is SGHKS and CDR2 is YYEKEE (reference sequence). For the CDR3, the DNA is TGTGCCAGCAGGGTTTATAACAGGCCTGAAGCTTTCTTT. Protein: CASRVYNRPEAFF.

This rearrangement joins TRBV18 to TRBJ2-5, with a weak D call TRBD1 (5 bases). The DNA end is more similar to TRBJ2-7, so the J call may be wrong. The CDR3 covers 13 residues. The V gene's germline CDR1 is KGHSH and CDR2 LQKENI. CDR3 residues: CASSPDNSYEQYF. The CDR3 coding sequence is TGTGCCAGCTCACCGGACAACTCCTACGAGCAGTACTTC.

The chain recombines TRBV4-1 with TRBJ1-6; TRBD1 matches at 8 bases. Per germline, CDR1 MGHRA and CDR2 YSYEKL. Trimming at V came to 5 bases and at J to 7 bases, leaving 7 bases not matched to a gene. The CDR3 covers 15 residues. CDR3 nucleotides: TGCGCCAGCAGCTCGTGGACAGGGTGGAATTCACCCCTCCACTTT. It encodes CASSSWTGWNSPLHF.

The J gene is TRBJ2-3, the V gene TRBV7-9, with 9 bases matching TRBD2. CDR3 size: 14 residues. Trimming removed 6 bases from V and 11 bases from J; junction bases left unmatched: 12. Germline V lookup: CDR1 SEHNR, CDR2 FQNEAQ (reference sequence). The CDR3 DNA follows: TGTGCCAGCAGTCCCGGGACTAGCCATCGGGGGCAGTATTTT. As protein: CASSPGTSHRGQYF.

Comment on this clone: Mismatch with germline at one junction end may stem from a read error. This rearrangement joins TRBV28 to TRBJ1-6; 9 nucleotides match TRBD1. This CDR3 is 15 amino acids long. The V gene's germline CDR1 is MDHEN and CDR2 SYDVKM. The CDR3 nucleotides read TGTGCCAGCAATTTAGGACAGGGGTATAGGTCACCCCTCCACTTT. Protein sequence: CASNLGQGYRSPLHF.

The chain is built from TRBV19 and TRBJ2-7; 11 bases are a match to TRBD1. This CDR3 region has 15 residues. Looked up from germline, CDR1 is LNHDA and CDR2 is SQIVND (reference sequence). J gave up 1 base and V 6 bases, and 5 bases lay outside the gene matches. In DNA, the CDR3 is TGTGCCAGTAGACCCCGGGACAGGGGGTCCTACGAGCAGTACTTC. Its protein is CASRPRDRGSYEQYF.

A single count supports this clone. The chain combines TRBV25-1 with TRBJ1-2; TRBD1 might be the D (6 bases). The CDR3 is 13 amino acids. Germline CDR1 and CDR2: MGHDK and SYGVNS. The germline V and J ends were trimmed by 9 bases and 4 bases, with 15 bases remaining between them. The CDR3 here is CASGQGGFYGYTF. CDR3 nucleotides: TGTGCCAGTGGGCAAGGGGGTTTCTATGGCTACACCTTC.

This clone appeared once. The chain links TRBV28 to TRBJ1-2, with D possibly matching TRBD1 (5 bases). The germline V gene has CDR1 MDHEN and CDR2 SYDVKM. With 2 bases removed from V and 4 bases from J, the gap between germline ends came to 17 bases. CDR3 length: 16 residues. The CDR3 protein is CASSLELLGPSYGYTF. CDR3 coding DNA: TGTGCCAGCAGTTTAGAGTTGTTGGGGCCATCCTATGGCTACACCTTC.

This clone has only one observation. This rearrangement joins TRBV15 to TRBJ1-3, with D hard to call. V shed 5 bases and J shed 4 bases, with 9 bases lying between them. The CDR3 extends over 13 amino acids. CDR1 and CDR2 (germline): LNHNV, YYDKDF (reference sequence). In nucleotides, the CDR3 is TGTGCCACCAGCGACATAACGGGAAACACCATATATTTT. This translates into CATSDITGNTIYF.

The rearrangement joins TRBV5-5 to TRBJ2-3; D uncertain. V was pared by 1 base and J by 5 bases, with 5 bases between. This CDR3 is built from 12 residues. Germline values: CDR1 SGHKS, CDR2 YYEKEE (reference sequence). CDR3 DNA sequence: TGTGCCAGCAGCTTGTATCTAGATACGCAGTATTTT. Residues: CASSLYLDTQYF.